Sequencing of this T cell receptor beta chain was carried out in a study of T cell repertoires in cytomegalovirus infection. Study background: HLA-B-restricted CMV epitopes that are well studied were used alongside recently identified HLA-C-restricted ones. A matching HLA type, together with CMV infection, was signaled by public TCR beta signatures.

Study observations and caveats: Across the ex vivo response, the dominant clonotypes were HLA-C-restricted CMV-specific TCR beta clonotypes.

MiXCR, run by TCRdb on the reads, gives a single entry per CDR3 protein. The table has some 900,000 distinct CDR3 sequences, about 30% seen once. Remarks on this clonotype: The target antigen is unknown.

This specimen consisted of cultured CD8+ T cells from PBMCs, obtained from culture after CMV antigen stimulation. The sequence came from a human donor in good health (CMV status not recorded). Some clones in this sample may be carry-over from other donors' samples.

CDR3 sequence reads: CAVTGVLGSEQFF. In nucleotides, the CDR3 is TGTGCCGTCACAGGGGTTCTCGGGAGTGAGCAGTTCTTC. The chain carries TRBV19 and TRBJ2-1, with D perhaps matching TRBD1 (7 bases). Germline V lookup: CDR1 LNHDA, CDR2 SQIVND (reference sequence). V shed 11 bases and J shed 9 bases, with 20 bases lying between them. The CDR3 length is 13 residues.